One sample yielded the 16 T cell receptor beta chains listed below, sequenced in a study of T cell responses to AZD1222 COVID-19 vaccine. Method: immunoSEQ multiplex PCR; TCRdb's copy keeps in-frame clones and lacks some. Among 130,000 or so clones listed, over 90% were seen once. Specimen: peripheral blood, collected on day 0 of AZD1222 vaccination. Every receptor here comes from an adult in good health.

The J gene is TRBJ1-2, the V gene TRBV6-5, with D perhaps matching TRBD1 (5 bases). CDR3 size: 15 residues. V lost 0 bases and J 6 bases, leaving 14 bases between the germline ends. Per the germline V gene, CDR1 is MNHEY and CDR2 is SVGAGI. Here the CDR3 DNA reads TGTGCCAGCAGTTACTCGGGGGGTAAGGCAGATGGCTACACCTTC. Translating it yields CASSYSGGKADGYTF.

The chain uses TRBV11-2 and TRBJ1-3; D unresolved. Germline CDR1 is SGHAT and CDR2 is FQNNGV. Between the trimmed V and J ends, which lost 1 base and 0 bases, there was a span of 7 bases. The CDR3 has 15 amino acids. Here the CDR3 DNA reads TGTGCCAGCAGCTTAGTATGGGACTCTGGAAACACCATATATTTT. Translation: CASSLVWDSGNTIYF.

V gene TRBV18 combines with J gene TRBJ1-5; D is uncertain. Germline loops: CDR1 KGHSH, CDR2 LQKENI. The CDR3 runs 13 residues. V shed 4 bases and J shed 1 base, with 5 bases lying between them. Written as DNA, the CDR3 is TGTGCCAGCTCACAAGACAGCAATCAGCCCCAGCATTTT. This gives the protein CASSQDSNQPQHF.

This clone has only a few counts. The CDR3 bases are TGTGCCAGCAGTTTATACGGACAGGGGGCGCGTTCCACTGAAGCTTTCTTT. Translating gives CASSLYGQGARSTEAFF. V and J are TRBV27 and TRBJ1-1, with 11 bases that match TRBD1. Germline CDR1 MNHEY, CDR2 SMNVEV (reference sequence). The CDR3 has 17 residues. Trimming removed 1 base from V and 4 bases from J; junction bases left unmatched: 8.

The chain employs TRBV5-1 and TRBJ1-6; D may be TRBD1 (5 bases). This CDR3 is 14 amino acids long. V gave up 7 bases and J gave up 6 bases, with 14 bases separating them. Germline lookup yields CDR1 SGHRS and CDR2 YFSETQ. CDR3 DNA sequence: TGCGCCAGCTCCCCAGGTGGGGCTAATTCACCCCTCCACTTT. The encoded protein is CASSPGGANSPLHF.

The J gene is TRBJ1-1, the V gene TRBV10-1; a possible D gene is TRBD1 (5 bases). V gave up 2 bases and J gave up 7 bases, with 17 bases separating them. There are 15 residues in the CDR3. Germline-derived CDR1 and CDR2 are WNHNN and SYGVQD (reference sequence). CDR3 loop: CASSELGGPGSEAFF. As DNA, the CDR3 is TGCGCCAGCAGTGAGCTTGGGGGTCCGGGGAGTGAAGCTTTCTTT.

This clone was seen only once. The chain couples TRBV3-1 (or the pseudogene TRBV3-2) to TRBJ2-1; 9 nucleotides match TRBD2. Germline trimming cut 1 base from V and 3 bases from J; bases unmatched to any gene: 10. Germline values: CDR1 LGHDT, CDR2 YNNKEL (reference sequence). This CDR3 comprises 18 residues. CDR3 amino acids: CASSQGSQRGDYYNEQFF. In DNA form, the CDR3 reads TGTGCCAGCAGCCAAGGGTCCCAGCGGGGGGACTACTACAATGAGCAGTTCTTC.

This sequence joins TRBV27 and TRBJ1-1; a possible D gene is TRBD1 (6 bases). Germline V gene sequence: CDR1 MNHEY, CDR2 SMNVEV (reference sequence). Trimming pared 6 bases from V and 7 bases from J, leaving 9 bases between. The CDR3 runs to 11 residues. The CDR3 loop is CASSEGDEAFF. CDR3 in DNA: TGTGCCAGCAGCGAGGGGGATGAAGCTTTCTTT.

This rearrangement joins TRBV7-2 to TRBJ2-5; D is undetermined. CDR1 is SGHTA, CDR2 FQGNSA, per germline. V lost 2 bases and J lost 0, with 7 bases in between. This CDR3 comprises 14 residues. This CDR3 reads CASSLSIDQETQYF. In nucleotides, the CDR3 is TGTGCCAGCAGCTTATCCATAGACCAAGAGACCCAGTACTTC.

The chain has TRBV18 and TRBJ2-5; tentatively, D is TRBD2 (6 bases). Germline loops: CDR1 KGHSH, CDR2 LQKENI. With 0 bases removed from V and 4 bases from J, the gap between germline ends came to 9 bases. The CDR3 runs to 14 residues. The CDR3 DNA sequence: TGTGCCAGCTCACCACCCCAGGGAGGAGAGACCCAGTACTTC. Translated: CASSPPQGGETQYF. The full variable domain, its missing parts supplied by reference TRBV18 and TRBJ2-5, is NAGVMQNPRHLVRRRGQEARLRCSPMKGHSHVYWYRQLPEEGLKFMVYLQKENIIDESGMPKERFSAEFPKEGPSILRIQQVVRGDSAAYFCASSPPQGGETQYFGPGTRLLVL.

The chain links TRBV2 to TRBJ2-6, with 7 bases matching TRBD1. CDR1 is SNHLY and CDR2 is FYNNEI in the germline V gene. This CDR3 has 17 residues. The ends lost 5 bases at V and 3 bases at J; junction bases unmatched: 10. The CDR3 loop is CASSSLDRLIGANVLTF. CDR3 nucleotide sequence: TGTGCCAGCAGTTCCTTGGACAGGCTCATTGGGGCCAACGTCCTGACTTTC. The full variable domain, rest sourced from reference TRBV2 and TRBJ2-6, is EPEVTQTPSHQVTQMGQEVILRCVPISNHLYFYWYRQILGQKVEFLVSFYNNEISEKSEIFDDQFSVERPDGSNFTLKIRSTKLEDSAMYFCASSSLDRLIGANVLTFGAGSRLTVL.

This chain joins TRBV14 and TRBJ2-7, with unresolved D. The V end lost 1 base, the J end lost 4 bases, and 8 bases lay between the germline ends. Per germline, CDR1 SGHDN and CDR2 FVKESK. This CDR3 is built from 13 residues. In DNA, the CDR3 is TGTGCCAGCAGCCAAGGACTCACTTACGAGCAGTACTTC. Its translation is CASSQGLTYEQYF.

The V and J genes are TRBV11-3 and TRBJ2-2; D not resolved. The CDR3 spans 12 residues. The V gene's germline CDR1 is SGHNT and CDR2 YENEEA. Trimming shortened V by 5 bases and J by 8 bases, and 9 bases separated the two germline ends. The chain's CDR3 is CASSDSRGELFF. The CDR3, as DNA: TGTGCCAGCAGCGACTCGCGAGGGGAGCTGTTTTTT.

The chain couples TRBV19 to TRBJ1-1; D call uncertain. V lost 5 bases and J lost 1, with 11 bases in between. CDR3 length equals 14 residues. In germline, CDR1 is LNHDA, CDR2 SQIVND (reference sequence). The CDR3 sequence: CASSDSPRNTEAFF. The CDR3 DNA is TGTGCCAGTAGTGACTCACCCAGGAACACTGAAGCTTTCTTT.

The chain employs TRBV28 and TRBJ2-7; the match to TRBD2 covers 7 bases. Trimming cost V 6 bases and J 4 bases; bases outside gene matches: 3. The V gene's germline CDR1 is MDHEN and CDR2 SYDVKM. The CDR3 has 12 amino acids. CDR3 amino acids: CASSPSGYEQYF. The CDR3 DNA follows: TGTGCCAGCAGCCCTAGCGGTTACGAGCAGTACTTC.

This clone appeared a single time. The chain links TRBV5-6 to TRBJ1-2, with D uncertain. Trimming removed 2 bases from V and 5 bases from J, with 10 bases in between. Germline V gene lookup returns CDR1 SGHDT and CDR2 YYEEEE. The CDR3 has 13 residues. Here the CDR3 DNA reads TGTGCCAGCAGCTTAGGGCCACTTTATGGCTACACCTTC. It yields the protein CASSLGPLYGYTF.